These 15 T cell receptor beta chains came from one sample sequenced in a study of blood T cell repertoires in COVID-19. Clones were sequenced by immunoSEQ multiplex PCR, and TCRdb holds only the in-frame ones, with some missing. This table holds 250,000 to 350,000 clones, approximately 87% found once. Source material: PBMCs or T cells enriched from blood (not recorded which). These receptors were collected from a woman younger than 45 who had recovered from COVID-19.

This clone appeared once. This chain connects TRBV2 to TRBJ1-1; 8 bases match TRBD1. The CDR3 length is 13 residues. The ends lost 4 bases at V and 7 bases at J; junction bases unmatched: 5. Germline V CDR1 and CDR2: SNHLY, FYNNEI. The CDR3 DNA follows: TGTGCCAGCAGTGGGGGGACAGGCGGTGAAGCTTTCTTT. Encoded protein: CASSGGTGGEAFF. The whole variable domain, filled in from reference TRBV2 and TRBJ1-1, reads EPEVTQTPSHQVTQMGQEVILRCVPISNHLYFYWYRQILGQKVEFLVSFYNNEISEKSEIFDDQFSVERPDGSNFTLKIRSTKLEDSAMYFCASSGGTGGEAFFGQGTRLTVV.

This chain connects TRBV5-8 to TRBJ2-3, with 13 bases that match TRBD2. From germline, CDR1 is SGHTS and CDR2 YDEGEE. V gave up 2 bases and J gave up 4 bases; unmatched junction bases: 7. The CDR3 sequence is 17 residues long. CDR3: CASSLGRLAGGPDTQYF. CDR3 DNA sequence: TGTGCCAGCAGCTTAGGAAGACTAGCGGGGGGACCAGATACGCAGTATTTT.

The V call is TRBV7-8, the J call TRBJ1-2; maybe TRBD1 (5 bases). CDR3 size: 14 residues. Germline V gives CDR1 SGHVS, CDR2 FQNEAQ. Trimming left V 4 bases short and J 4 bases short, with 13 bases between. CDR3 coding DNA: TGTGCCAGCAGCTCTGAGAAAAGGGGCTATGGCTACACCTTC. Translation gives CASSSEKRGYGYTF. The complete variable domain, with remaining parts taken from reference TRBV7-8 and TRBJ1-2, reads GAGVSQSPRYKVAKRGQDVALRCDPISGHVSLFWYQQALGQGPEFLTYFQNEAQLDKSGLPSDRFFAERPEGSVSTLKIQRTQQEDSAVYLCASSSEKRGYGYTFGSGTRLTVV.

V is TRBV6-5 and J is TRBJ1-2; 8 bases align to TRBD1. The CDR3 is 12 residues long. V was pared by 9 bases and J by 4 bases, with 4 bases of the junction left unmatched. Germline V gene lookup returns CDR1 MNHEY and CDR2 SVGAGI. Here the CDR3 DNA reads TGTGCCAGTTCAGGGGGCACCTATGGCTACACCTTC. It is translated as CASSGGTYGYTF.

The chain carries TRBV6-5 and TRBJ2-2; D unresolved. The V end lost 0 bases, the J end lost 5 bases, and 13 bases lay between the germline ends. CDR1 is MNHEY and CDR2 is SVGAGI in the germline V gene. The CDR3 contains 16 residues. The CDR3 bases are TGTGCCAGCAGTTACTCGTACGGCCAGACAACCGGGGAGCTGTTTTTT. Amino acid sequence: CASSYSYGQTTGELFF.

The V call is TRBV12-3 or TRBV12-4, the J call TRBJ1-1; 8 bases are a match to TRBD1. J was trimmed by 11 bases and V by 8 bases; bases with no gene match: 10. The CDR3 sequence is 12 residues long. The CDR3 sequence is CASLATGVGAFF. CDR3 in DNA: TGTGCCAGCCTCGCGACAGGGGTGGGGGCTTTCTTT.

The rearrangement joins TRBV6-5 to TRBJ1-2; 8 bases match TRBD1. The CDR3 has 14 amino acids. Germline lookup yields CDR1 MNHEY and CDR2 SVGAGI. V was clipped by 5 bases and J by 2 bases; unmatched bases: 4. The CDR3 DNA is TGTGCCAGCAGTAAGACAGGGGCGAACTATGGCTACACCTTC. Translated, it gives CASSKTGANYGYTF.

The chain recombines TRBV9 with TRBJ2-1; 9 nucleotides agree with TRBD1. The J segment lost 7 bases and the V segment lost 0 bases, leaving 8 bases of the junction unmatched. The germline V gene has CDR1 SGDLS and CDR2 YYNGEE. The CDR3 runs to 16 residues. In DNA form, the CDR3 reads TGTGCCAGCAGCGTAGGGGACAGGGCGGCTTCAAATGAGCAGTTCTTC. Translation gives CASSVGDRAASNEQFF.

The chain has TRBV4-1 and TRBJ1-2; possible D gene TRBD1, 6 bases. V lost 1 base, J lost 4 bases, and 10 bases lay in between. The CDR3 consists of 14 residues. In germline, CDR1 is MGHRA, CDR2 YSYEKL. CDR3 DNA sequence: TGCGCCAGCAGCCAAGGAACAGGGATCTATGGCTACACCTTC. Amino acids: CASSQGTGIYGYTF.

The DNA of the CDR3 is TGTGCCAGCAGTTTCGGGTCCGACACAGATACGCAGTATTTT. It specifies CASSFGSDTDTQYF. J is TRBJ2-3 and V is TRBV28; the D is unclear. The CDR3 runs 14 residues. Germline CDR1 MDHEN, CDR2 SYDVKM. Trimming removed 3 bases from V and 2 bases from J, with 9 bases in between.

In its sample, this clone was seen once. This chain connects TRBV6-4 to TRBJ1-5; 7 nucleotides line up with TRBD1. Germline assignment: CDR1 MRHNA and CDR2 SNTAGT. Unmatched junction bases numbered 5, after V lost 4 bases and J lost 2 bases. CDR3 length: 15 residues. The CDR3 DNA is TGTGCCAGCAGTGTAGAAGGGGGCGGCAATCAGCCCCAGCATTTT. It yields the protein CASSVEGGGNQPQHF.

J is TRBJ2-7 and V is TRBV7-8; 8 bases match TRBD2. The V and J ends lost 0 bases and 6 bases, in that order; junction bases with no gene match: 16. CDR1 is SGHVS, CDR2 FQNEAQ, per germline. There are 18 residues in the CDR3. Here the CDR3 DNA reads TGTGCCAGCAGCTTAGCGCAGGTAGCGGGGTTCAGCCAGCGCGAGCAGTACTTC. Protein: CASSLAQVAGFSQREQYF.

The CDR3 region is CATSPGLAEGGELFF. The CDR3, as DNA: TGTGCCACCAGCCCCGGACTAGCGGAGGGCGGGGAGCTGTTTTTT. V is TRBV15 and J is TRBJ2-2, with TRBD2 matching over 10 bases. V dropped 5 bases and J dropped 7; count of bases not matched to a gene: 7. The germline V gene encodes CDR1 LNHNV and CDR2 YYDKDF (reference sequence). The CDR3 is 15 residues long. Combining the CDR3 with reference TRBV15 and TRBJ2-2 gives the whole variable domain DAMVIQNPRYQVTQFGKPVTLSCSQTLNHNVMYWYQQKSSQAPKLLFHYYDKDFNNEADTPDNFQSRRPNTSFCFLDIRSPGLGDTAMYLCATSPGLAEGGELFFGEGSRLTVL.

The chain's CDR3 is CASSLGVKSQGRYNEQFF. DNA of the CDR3: TGTGCCAGCAGCTTAGGGGTAAAGTCACAGGGCAGGTACAATGAGCAGTTCTTC. The chain uses TRBV7-4 and TRBJ2-1, with D perhaps matching TRBD1 (6 bases). Trimming took off 1 base at V and 4 bases at J, with 20 bases between the two ends. This CDR3 region has 18 residues. CDR1 is SGHVT, CDR2 SQSDAQ, per germline.

The chain uses TRBV7-9 and TRBJ1-1; no firm D call. CDR3 size: 14 residues. Germline-derived CDR1 and CDR2 are SEHNR and FQNEAQ (reference sequence). V lost 5 bases, J lost 5 bases, and 15 bases lay in between. The DNA for the CDR3 is TGTGCCAGCAGCCTCCTGGCCACCGGGACTGAAGCTTTCTTT. Its protein is CASSLLATGTEAFF.